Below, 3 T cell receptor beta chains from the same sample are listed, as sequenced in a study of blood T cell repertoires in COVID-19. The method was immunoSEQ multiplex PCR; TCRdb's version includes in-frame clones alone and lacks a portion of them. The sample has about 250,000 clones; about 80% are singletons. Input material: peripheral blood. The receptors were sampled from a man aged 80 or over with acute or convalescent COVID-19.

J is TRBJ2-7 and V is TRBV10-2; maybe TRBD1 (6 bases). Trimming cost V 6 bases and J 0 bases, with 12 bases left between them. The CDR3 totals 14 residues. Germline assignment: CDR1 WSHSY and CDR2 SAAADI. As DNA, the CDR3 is TGCGCCAGCAGGGATAGGACAGTCTCCTACGAGCAGTACTTC. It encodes CASRDRTVSYEQYF.

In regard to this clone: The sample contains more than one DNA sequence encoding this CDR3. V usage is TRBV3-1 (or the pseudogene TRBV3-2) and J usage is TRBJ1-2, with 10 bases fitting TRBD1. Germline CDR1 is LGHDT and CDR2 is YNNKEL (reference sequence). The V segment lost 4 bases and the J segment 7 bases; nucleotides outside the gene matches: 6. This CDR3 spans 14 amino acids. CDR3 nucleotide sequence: TGTGCCAGCAGCCTGAGACAGGGGGCTGGTGGCTACACCTTC. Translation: CASSLRQGAGGYTF.

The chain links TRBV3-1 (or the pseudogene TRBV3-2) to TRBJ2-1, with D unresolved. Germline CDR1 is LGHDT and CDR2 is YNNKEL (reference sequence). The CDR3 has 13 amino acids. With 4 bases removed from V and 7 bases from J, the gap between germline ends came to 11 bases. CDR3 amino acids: CASSLVPRNEQFF. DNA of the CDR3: TGTGCCAGCAGCCTCGTGCCTCGGAATGAGCAGTTCTTC.